A selection of T cell receptor beta chains follows, all from one sample in a study of identical twins. TCRdb passed the 5' RACE reads through MiXCR, listing each CDR3 protein once. Of fewer than 250,000 distinct CDR3 sequences listed, 7.5% are singletons. Separately, the same data were catalogued under a study of yellow fever vaccine responses in identical twins.

Sequencing used CD8+ T cells sorted from blood. The receptors come from a woman younger than 30 in good health. The CDR3 runs from the conserved cysteine through the conserved F or W. Fields, in order: V gene, D gene, J gene, clone size, CDR3 protein, CDR3 DNA. The D gene is left open where the match is weak. Clone size, where shown, is once, few, many, or a class for clones that have expanded.

v_call: TRBV5-1
d_call: NA
j_call: TRBJ2-3
clone_size: few
cdr3_aa: CASSYAVSGSDTQYF
cdr3_nt: TGCGCCAGCAGCTACGCCGTGTCCGGTTCAGATACGCAGTATTTT

v_call: TRBV6-1
d_call: NA
j_call: TRBJ2-2
clone_size: few
cdr3_aa: CASSDGEATGELFF
cdr3_nt: TGTGCCAGCAGTGATGGAGAGGCCACCGGGGAGCTGTTTTTT

v_call: TRBV20-1
d_call: TRBD1
j_call: TRBJ2-5
clone_size: few
cdr3_aa: CSARVIPPGGVETQYF
cdr3_nt: TGCAGTGCTAGGGTTATCCCCCCAGGGGGAGTAGAGACCCAGTACTTC

v_call: TRBV7-2
d_call: TRBD2
j_call: TRBJ2-3
clone_size: few
cdr3_aa: CASSLLAASSTDTQYF
cdr3_nt: TGTGCCAGCAGCTTACTAGCGGCGTCTAGCACAGATACGCAGTATTTT

v_call: TRBV19
d_call: TRBD1
j_call: TRBJ2-7
clone_size: NA
cdr3_aa: CASSRDREYEQYF
cdr3_nt: TGTGCCAGTAGTCGGGACAGGGAGTACGAGCAGTACTTC

v_call: TRBV4-1
d_call: NA
j_call: TRBJ1-4
clone_size: few
cdr3_aa: CASSQERYGDEKLFF
cdr3_nt: TGCGCCAGCAGCCAAGAGAGGTACGGGGATGAAAAACTGTTTTTT

v_call: TRBV12-3/TRBV12-4
d_call: NA
j_call: TRBJ1-1
clone_size: NA
cdr3_aa: CASSLKGSTEAFF
cdr3_nt: TGTGCCAGCAGTTTGAAGGGGAGCACTGAAGCTTTCTTT

v_call: TRBV27
d_call: NA
j_call: TRBJ2-7
clone_size: few
cdr3_aa: CASSFSGTAYEQYF
cdr3_nt: TGTGCCAGCAGTTTTAGCGGGACAGCCTACGAGCAGTACTTC

v_call: TRBV12-3/TRBV12-4
d_call: NA
j_call: TRBJ2-3
clone_size: many
cdr3_aa: CASSFRGASDTQYF
cdr3_nt: TGTGCCAGCAGTTTCCGGGGGGCGTCAGATACGCAGTATTTT

v_call: TRBV5-1
d_call: NA
j_call: TRBJ2-5
clone_size: few
cdr3_aa: CASSLWRLETQYF
cdr3_nt: TGCGCCAGCAGCTTGTGGCGATTGGAGACCCAGTACTTC

v_call: TRBV6-5
d_call: NA
j_call: TRBJ2-3
clone_size: few
cdr3_aa: CASSYRDPDTQYF
cdr3_nt: TGTGCCAGCAGTTACAGGGATCCAGATACGCAGTATTTT

v_call: TRBV7-9
d_call: NA
j_call: TRBJ1-1
clone_size: NA
cdr3_aa: CASSLGQWGVTEAFF
cdr3_nt: TGTGCCAGCAGCTTAGGACAATGGGGGGTCACTGAAGCTTTCTTT

v_call: TRBV20-1
d_call: TRBD2
j_call: TRBJ2-7
clone_size: many
cdr3_aa: CSARDSGGRLREQYF
cdr3_nt: TGCAGTGCTAGAGATTCGGGCGGGAGGTTAAGGGAGCAGTACTTC

v_call: TRBV4-1
d_call: TRBD1
j_call: TRBJ1-1
clone_size: many
cdr3_aa: CASSHTSGDRRTEAFF
cdr3_nt: TGCGCCAGCAGCCATACCTCTGGGGACAGGAGGACTGAAGCTTTCTTT

v_call: TRBV2
d_call: NA
j_call: TRBJ1-2
clone_size: once
cdr3_aa: CASSEEVGDGYTF
cdr3_nt: TGTGCCAGCAGTGAAGAGGTCGGAGACGGCTACACCTTC

v_call: TRBV2
d_call: TRBD2
j_call: TRBJ2-7
clone_size: few
cdr3_aa: CASSEVSGIYEQYF
cdr3_nt: TGTGCCAGCAGTGAAGTTAGCGGGATTTACGAGCAGTACTTC

v_call: TRBV27
d_call: TRBD2
j_call: TRBJ2-2
clone_size: NA
cdr3_aa: CASVGGGRGYTGELFF
cdr3_nt: TGTGCCAGCGTCGGCGGGGGGCGCGGATACACCGGGGAGCTGTTTTTT

v_call: TRBV20-1
d_call: NA
j_call: TRBJ2-7
clone_size: NA
cdr3_aa: CSARDQGKAYYEQYF
cdr3_nt: TGCAGTGCTAGAGATCAGGGGAAAGCATACTACGAGCAGTACTTC

v_call: TRBV20-1
d_call: NA
j_call: TRBJ2-5
clone_size: NA
cdr3_aa: CSARDRYQETQYF
cdr3_nt: TGCAGTGCTAGAGACCGTTACCAAGAGACCCAGTACTTC

v_call: TRBV2
d_call: TRBD1
j_call: TRBJ2-3
clone_size: many
cdr3_aa: CASETGVYTDTQYF
cdr3_nt: TGTGCCAGCGAGACAGGGGTCTACACAGATACGCAGTATTTT

v_call: TRBV2
d_call: NA
j_call: TRBJ2-1
clone_size: many
cdr3_aa: CASSEPRASSYNEQFF
cdr3_nt: TGTGCCAGCAGTGAGCCCCGGGCTAGCTCCTACAATGAGCAGTTCTTC

v_call: TRBV11-2
d_call: TRBD2
j_call: TRBJ2-1
clone_size: NA
cdr3_aa: CASSLELAGNYNEQFF
cdr3_nt: TGTGCCAGCAGCTTAGAACTAGCGGGGAACTACAATGAGCAGTTCTTC

v_call: TRBV5-1
d_call: TRBD2
j_call: TRBJ2-1
clone_size: few
cdr3_aa: CASSQTPSGRPRGSYNEQFF
cdr3_nt: TGCGCCAGCAGCCAAACCCCTAGCGGGAGGCCCCGGGGTTCCTACAATGAGCAGTTCTTC

v_call: TRBV3-1
d_call: TRBD1
j_call: TRBJ2-1
clone_size: NA
cdr3_aa: CASSQSHQGELPGQFF
cdr3_nt: TGTGCCAGCAGCCAATCTCACCAGGGGGAGCTCCCGGGGCAGTTCTTC

v_call: TRBV3-1
d_call: NA
j_call: TRBJ2-7
clone_size: few
cdr3_aa: CASSQDTGQLHEQYF
cdr3_nt: TGTGCCAGCAGCCAAGATACCGGACAGTTGCACGAGCAGTACTTC

v_call: TRBV12-3/TRBV12-4
d_call: NA
j_call: TRBJ2-2
clone_size: many
cdr3_aa: CASSLQGNTGELFF
cdr3_nt: TGTGCCAGCAGCCTACAGGGGAACACCGGGGAGCTGTTTTTT

v_call: TRBV9
d_call: NA
j_call: TRBJ1-2
clone_size: NA
cdr3_aa: CASGDGNGYTF
cdr3_nt: TGTGCCAGCGGGGACGGAAATGGCTACACCTTC

v_call: TRBV5-1
d_call: TRBD1
j_call: TRBJ2-5
clone_size: few
cdr3_aa: CASSSGTGDPQETQYF
cdr3_nt: TGCGCCAGCAGCAGCGGGACAGGGGACCCTCAAGAGACCCAGTACTTC

v_call: TRBV24-1
d_call: NA
j_call: TRBJ2-2
clone_size: few
cdr3_aa: CATLDYTGELFF
cdr3_nt: TGTGCCACCCTGGACTACACCGGGGAGCTGTTTTTT

v_call: TRBV4-1
d_call: NA
j_call: TRBJ2-7
clone_size: many
cdr3_aa: CASSQEGTQSSYEQYF
cdr3_nt: TGCGCCAGCAGCCAAGAAGGGACTCAAAGCTCCTACGAGCAGTACTTC

v_call: TRBV27
d_call: TRBD2
j_call: TRBJ2-5
clone_size: many
cdr3_aa: CASSLGLAGGLYQETQYF
cdr3_nt: TGTGCCAGCAGTTTGGGACTAGCGGGGGGCCTCTACCAAGAGACCCAGTACTTC

v_call: TRBV3-1
d_call: TRBD2
j_call: TRBJ2-7
clone_size: few
cdr3_aa: CASSPGAGVSNEQYF
cdr3_nt: TGTGCCAGCAGCCCGGGAGCGGGAGTAAGTAACGAGCAGTACTTC

v_call: TRBV29-1
d_call: NA
j_call: TRBJ1-2
clone_size: few
cdr3_aa: CSVAVTAEYGYTF
cdr3_nt: TGCAGCGTTGCTGTGACAGCTGAATATGGCTACACCTTC

v_call: TRBV12-3/TRBV12-4
d_call: NA
j_call: TRBJ1-2
clone_size: few
cdr3_aa: CASTQSGAYTF
cdr3_nt: TGTGCCAGCACACAATCCGGGGCCTACACCTTC

v_call: TRBV5-1
d_call: TRBD2
j_call: TRBJ2-5
clone_size: many
cdr3_aa: CASSLLAVQETQYF
cdr3_nt: TGCGCCAGCAGCTTGCTAGCGGTCCAAGAGACCCAGTACTTC